Detailed here is one TCR beta chain. Its target is unknown. Primers: 60 Vbeta forward and 13 Jbeta reverse. Produced via immunoSEQ multiplex PCR; TCRdb's table is partial and in-frame only. The sample records about 190,000 clones, 80% being singletons. These data come from a study of cytomegalovirus exposure and HLA in healthy donors. Study-wide results and caveats: Association of roughly 18,000 TCR beta sequences with HLA alleles was found at 0.05 false discovery rate in a later analysis. 150 to 200 TCR beta chains were listed as cytomegalovirus-associated. Analyzed later, association rates of TCRs varied across HLA loci, with DRB1 most and HLA-C fewest. Testing in vitro showed a few CMV-associated chains specific for CMV antigens.

Germline lookup yields CDR1 ENHRY and CDR2 SYGVKD. The CDR3 consists of 16 residues. After removal of 4 bases from V and 7 bases from J, the junction contained 14 bases not matched to a gene. Specimen: PBMCs. This chain links TRBV10-3 with TRBJ2-7; 9 bases agree with TRBD2. The origin of this receptor is a boy aged 5-17 years in good health and CMV-seronegative. The CDR3 protein is CAISAQGTSRGGEQYF. The CDR3 nucleotides read TGTGCCATCAGTGCACAAGGGACTAGCCGGGGTGGGGAGCAGTACTTC.